The 22 T cell receptor beta chains below were found in one sample sequenced in a study of OX40 agonist ivuxolimab in advanced cancers. Generated by immunoSEQ multiplex PCR, the TCRdb table keeps only in-frame clones and is missing some. The sample gives tens of thousands of clones, 84% of which show up once; just under 2.5% is in the top ten. Material: CD4+ or CD8+ T cells sorted from blood, obtained in a trial of the OX40 agonist ivuxolimab. These receptors were obtained from an adult with an advanced solid tumor such as melanoma, head and neck, liver or kidney cancer.

The chain employs TRBV6-6 and TRBJ2-6, with 8 bases that match TRBD2. Germline assignment: CDR1 MNHNY and CDR2 SVGAGI (reference sequence). V lost 5 bases to trimming and J lost 3 bases; unmatched junction nucleotides: 6. The CDR3 spans 16 residues. In DNA, the CDR3 is TGTGCCAGCAGTAGTAGCGGGATAGTTGGGGCCAACGTCCTGACTTTC. It specifies CASSSSGIVGANVLTF.

This clone was counted once. V gene TRBV14 combines with J gene TRBJ1-6, with 11 bases aligning to TRBD1. The CDR3 runs 15 residues. V trimming: 5 bases; J trimming: 10 bases; junction bases outside the gene matches: 7. The germline V gene has CDR1 SGHDN and CDR2 FVKESK. In DNA, the CDR3 is TGTGCCAGCAGCGCCGGGACAGGGGGTAACTCACCCCTCCACTTT. Its protein product is CASSAGTGGNSPLHF.

The chain employs TRBV5-5 and TRBJ2-5; possible D gene TRBD1, 5 bases. V was cut by 4 bases and J by 5 bases, with 15 bases left in between. Germline CDR1 is SGHKS and CDR2 is YYEKEE (reference sequence). The CDR3 has 14 residues. CDR3 residues: CASSRTTVAETQYF. For the CDR3, the DNA is TGTGCCAGCAGCCGCACGACAGTGGCGGAGACCCAGTACTTC. Filled out from reference TRBV5-5 and TRBJ2-5, the complete variable domain reads DAGVTQSPTHLIKTRGQQVTLRCSPISGHKSVSWYQQVLGQGPQFIFQYYEKEERGRGNFPDRFSARQFPNYSSELNVNALLLGDSALYLCASSRTTVAETQYFGPGTRLLVL.

The gene calls are TRBV6-5 and TRBJ2-7, with D possibly TRBD1 on 6 matching bases. The length of the CDR3 is 16 residues. Germline V gene lookup returns CDR1 MNHEY and CDR2 SVGAGI. The V end lost 6 bases, the J end lost 2 bases, and 20 bases lay between the germline ends. The CDR3 loop is CASSYVSDSLPYEQYF. The DNA of the CDR3 is TGTGCCAGCAGCTACGTATCGGACAGCCTTCCCTACGAGCAGTACTTC.

The genes are TRBV7-2 and TRBJ2-3, with D unresolved. V was trimmed by 1 base and J by 0 bases, leaving 5 bases between them. Germline CDR1 and CDR2: SGHTA and FQGNSA. This CDR3 is built from 14 residues. The CDR3 coding sequence is TGTGCCAGCAGCTTAGGGCCTAGCACAGATACGCAGTATTTT. Translated, it gives CASSLGPSTDTQYF.

The gene calls are TRBV6-4 and TRBJ2-1, with D possibly matching TRBD2 (6 bases). This CDR3 region has 16 residues. V shed 2 bases and J shed 5 bases, with 16 bases lying between them. Germline V gene data show CDR1 as MRHNA and CDR2 as SNTAGT. The CDR3 sequence: CASSDVSGDRHNEQFF. The CDR3 DNA follows: TGTGCCAGCAGTGACGTTAGCGGAGATCGACACAATGAGCAGTTCTTC.

This clone has at least ten counts. J is TRBJ2-7 and V is TRBV7-9, with 7 positions matching TRBD1. This CDR3 is built from 14 residues. Trimming removed 5 bases from V and 0 bases from J; junction bases left unmatched: 4. Germline assignment: CDR1 SEHNR and CDR2 FQNEAQ (reference sequence). The CDR3 protein is CASSRRDSSYEQYF. The CDR3 DNA reads as TGTGCCAGCAGCCGTCGGGACAGCTCCTACGAGCAGTACTTC.

The J gene is TRBJ1-4, the V gene TRBV7-9; D is unresolved. Germline V CDR1 and CDR2: SEHNR, FQNEAQ (reference sequence). This CDR3 contains 15 residues. The V end was cut by 0 bases, the J end by 4 bases, with 9 bases between. The CDR3 is CASSLAIQLNEKLFF. CDR3 DNA: TGTGCCAGCAGCTTAGCGATTCAGCTTAATGAAAAACTGTTTTTT.

Comment on this clone: An end of the junction differs from the germline gene, which may be a read error. This sequence joins TRBV7-7 and TRBJ2-1, with 12 nucleotides matching TRBD2. There are 15 residues in the CDR3. From germline, CDR1 is SSHAT and CDR2 FNYEAQ (reference sequence). This CDR3 is CASSRTSGVYNEQFF. DNA of the CDR3: TGTGCTAGCAGTAGGACTAGCGGGGTCTACAATGAGCAGTTCTTC. Filled out from reference TRBV7-7 and TRBJ2-1, the complete variable domain reads GAGVSQSPRYKVTKRGQDVTLRCDPISSHATLYWYQQALGQGPEFLTYFNYEAQPDKSGLPSDRFSAERPEGSISTLTIQRTEQRDSAMYRCASSRTSGVYNEQFFGPGTRLTVL.

The chain joins TRBV30 to TRBJ1-2, with D perhaps TRBD1 (5 bases). The germline gives CDR1 GTSNPN, CDR2 SVGIG (reference sequence). Between the trimmed V and J ends, which lost 2 bases and 8 bases, there was a span of 9 bases. This CDR3 is built from 11 residues. The CDR3 DNA reads TGTGCCTGGAGTTGGGGGGAAGGCTACACCTTC. Residues: CAWSWGEGYTF.

CDR3 sequence reads: CASSLVWDSEGETQYF. CDR3 DNA sequence: TGTGCCAGCAGCTTAGTCTGGGACTCCGAAGGGGAGACCCAGTACTTC. V gene TRBV7-2 combines with J gene TRBJ2-5; weak D call: TRBD2 (6 bases). The CDR3 has 16 residues. Deletions cut 1 base from V and 5 bases from J, with 17 bases between. Per the germline V gene, CDR1 is SGHTA and CDR2 is FQGNSA.

This clone was detected a few times. The J gene is TRBJ2-5, the V gene TRBV5-1; weak D call: TRBD2 (5 bases). Trimming took 9 bases from V and 5 from J, leaving 17 bases between them. This CDR3 has 13 residues. Germline lookup yields CDR1 SGHRS and CDR2 YFSETQ. The DNA for the CDR3 is TGCGCCACCTCCCATAGGAGCGGCGAGACCCAGTACTTC. It codes for CATSHRSGETQYF.

This chain joins TRBV19 and TRBJ2-7; the D is unclear. V lost 1 base to trimming and J lost 2 bases, with 3 bases between them. Germline CDR1 reads LNHDA; CDR2 reads SQIVND (reference sequence). The CDR3 extends over 12 amino acids. CDR3 amino acids: CASSIGAYEQYF. The CDR3 DNA is TGTGCCAGTAGTATAGGGGCCTACGAGCAGTACTTC.

This clone appeared a few times. The chain employs TRBV6-5 and TRBJ2-1; 10 nucleotides align to TRBD2. This CDR3 contains 15 residues. V was pared by 6 bases and J by 2 bases, with 4 bases of the junction left unmatched. CDR1 and CDR2 (germline): MNHEY, SVGAGI. The CDR3 DNA is TGTGCCAGCAGCTTAGCGGGAGGACCCTACAATGAGCAGTTCTTC. This codes for CASSLAGGPYNEQFF.

The chain is built from TRBV20-1 and TRBJ1-2, with D uncertain. V gave up 3 bases and J gave up 6 bases, with 8 bases separating them. Per the germline V gene, CDR1 is DFQATT and CDR2 is SNEGSKA (reference sequence). CDR3 length: 11 residues. CDR3 protein: CSASRQHGYTF. The CDR3 DNA reads as TGCAGTGCTAGTAGACAACATGGCTACACCTTC.

The chain is built from TRBV19 and TRBJ1-2, with 7 bases matching TRBD1. From germline, CDR1 is LNHDA and CDR2 SQIVND (reference sequence). This CDR3 has 15 amino acids. Unmatched junction bases numbered 12, after V lost 5 bases and J lost 6 bases. CDR3 sequence: CASSALTGDRNGYTF. The CDR3 DNA reads as TGTGCCAGTAGTGCTCTCACAGGGGATAGGAATGGCTACACCTTC.

The gene calls are TRBV11-3 and TRBJ1-4; D is ambiguous. The V gene's germline CDR1 is SGHNT and CDR2 YENEEA. V was cut by 6 bases and J by 7 bases, with 15 bases left in between. This CDR3 is built from 14 residues. The CDR3 spells CASSRPRDGEKLFF. CDR3 bases: TGTGCCAGCAGTAGACCACGGGATGGTGAAAAACTGTTTTTT. Variable domain in full (rest from reference TRBV11-3 and TRBJ1-4): EAGVVQSPRYKIIEKKQPVAFWCNPISGHNTLYWYLQNLGQGPELLIRYENEEAVDDSQLPKDRFSAERLKGVDSTLKIQPAELGDSAVYLCASSRPRDGEKLFFGSGTQLSVL.

The rearrangement links TRBV27 to TRBJ2-6; D may be TRBD2 (5 bases). The CDR3 consists of 16 residues. Between the trimmed V and J ends, which lost 6 bases and 0 bases, there was a span of 12 bases. Germline-derived CDR1 and CDR2 are MNHEY and SMNVEV (reference sequence). The CDR3 region is CASSPYRGSGANVLTF. The DNA of the CDR3 is TGTGCCAGCAGCCCTTATCGGGGCTCTGGGGCCAACGTCCTGACTTTC. Together with reference TRBV27 and TRBJ2-6, the CDR3 gives the full variable domain: EAQVTQNPRYLITVTGKKLTVTCSQNMNHEYMSWYRQDPGLGLRQIYYSMNVEVTDKGDVPEGYKVSRKEKRNFPLILESPSPNQTSLYFCASSPYRGSGANVLTFGAGSRLTVL.

V and J are TRBV19 and TRBJ2-7; tentatively, D is TRBD1 or TRBD2 (5 bases each). V was clipped by 3 bases and J by 2 bases, with 14 bases between them. The CDR3 is 15 residues long. Looked up from germline, CDR1 is LNHDA and CDR2 is SQIVND (reference sequence). The CDR3 region is CASSIGAYLTYEQYF. The CDR3 nucleotides read TGTGCCAGTAGTATCGGGGCTTACTTAACCTACGAGCAGTACTTC.

This rearrangement joins TRBV19 to TRBJ2-1; the match to TRBD2 covers 10 bases. CDR1 and CDR2 (germline): LNHDA, SQIVND (reference sequence). This CDR3 comprises 16 residues. The V and J ends lost 6 bases and 4 bases, in that order; junction bases with no gene match: 9. As DNA, the CDR3 is TGTGCCAGTAGAAGAAGCGGGGGGGTCTCGTACAATGAGCAGTTCTTC. Its protein is CASRRSGGVSYNEQFF.

The gene calls are TRBV27 and TRBJ2-1; the match to TRBD1 covers 9 bases. Germline-derived CDR1 and CDR2 are MNHEY and SMNVEV (reference sequence). This CDR3 contains 13 residues. Trimming took 6 bases from V and 4 from J; bases not matched to a gene: 1. CDR3 residues: CASRDRGYNEQFF. The CDR3 DNA is TGTGCCAGCAGGGACAGGGGTTACAATGAGCAGTTCTTC.

The rearrangement links TRBV11-3 to TRBJ1-1, with D possibly TRBD1 on 6 matching bases. Germline CDR1 SGHNT, CDR2 YENEEA. The CDR3 has 13 residues. V was trimmed by 8 bases and J by 1 base, leaving 11 bases between them. The CDR3 region has the DNA TGTGCCAGCCAGGGGCAGCGGAACACTGAAGCTTTCTTT. This encodes CASQGQRNTEAFF.